This TCR beta chain stems from a study of regulatory T cells in long-lasting Graves disease. Time point noted: persistent/refractory GD, antithyroid drugs over 5 years with positive TRAb. Generation of the TCR library employed RNA extracted from PBMCs. American Thyroid Association guidelines defined Graves' disease diagnosis. In Xi'an, China, an endocrinology department was the source of patients. Study findings and constraints: Patients with persistent Graves' had lower TCR diversity than newly diagnosed patients.

With iRepertoire HTBI primers and Arm-PCR of CDR3 regions, TCR beta libraries were built. TCRdb fed the multiplex PCR reads into MiXCR, producing one record per CDR3 protein. Of fewer than 400,000 distinct CDR3 sequences listed, roughly a fifth are singletons. As concerns this clonotype: The antigen is unknown.

The sequencing here drew on peripheral blood mononuclear cells (PBMCs), taken when the disease was refractory, from a patient treated with antithyroid drugs. This receptor was obtained from a female donor with Graves disease.

CDR3 DNA sequence: TGTGCCAGCAGCCTTAGAAATACGCAGTATTTT. Its translation is CASSLRNTQYF. The chain has TRBV7-8 and TRBJ2-3, with D hard to call. V dropped 5 bases and J dropped 7 bases, with 7 bases sitting between them. This CDR3 has 11 residues. Per the germline V gene, CDR1 is SGHVS and CDR2 is FQNEAQ.